This paragraph reports one T cell receptor (beta chain). Its antigen is unknown. Base qualities are missing; no much larger clone stands one base away. The data belong to a study of cytomegalovirus exposure and HLA in healthy donors (dated by TCRdb to the late 2010s). Notes on the research overall: An earlier analysis of several hundred of the donors reported about 300 Gb of sequence data and 117 million unique TCR beta sequences obtained from about 179 million T cells. Approximately 300 gigabases of sequencing data and around 88 million unique TCR sequences made up an early release that covered over 550 HLA-typed donors. Of the 398 genotyped donors, 80% to 90% were placed in the genetic ancestry cluster associated with self-reported Caucasian donors. The study was designed to test whether signatures of past pathogen exposure could be identified by cataloging public T cell receptors. The study profiled the T cell repertoires of hundreds of subjects by immunosequencing and related them to cytomegalovirus serostatus. A separate validation cohort of approximately 130 different subjects was used in addition to the roughly 670-subject first cohort. To predict cytomegalovirus infection status, the study brought together high-throughput TCR immunosequencing, statistical association of individual TCRs with disease status, and machine learning. A later analysis re-analyzed previously published TCR beta repertoires from 666 donors and added high-resolution HLA genotyping to study TCR occurrence patterns. Rather than drawing on any new phenotypic data, the later analysis identified candidate immune exposures from TCR beta sequences and the way those sequences occurred across donors. An earlier analysis of some 500 of the donors used high-throughput TCR beta sequencing to judge whether each TCR beta V gene segment behaved as functional or pseudogenic. Donor age, sex, ethnicity and CMV serostatus were collected together with the repertoire data. Genome-wide SNP genotypes for about 65% of the roughly 700 donors were used in a later genetic analysis, which treated that subset as a discovery cohort. All discovery cohort repertoires had been generated using a single sequencing platform. Both class I and class II loci were covered by HLA typing, at four-digit resolution. The number of typed donors differed by locus: about 629-640 for A, B, C, DRB1 and DQB1; approximately 520 for DQA1; over 600 for DPA1; and some 470 for DPB1. Roughly 5 DR-DQ haplotypes were handled as single units for association and clustering because linkage in the cohort was strong. Among some 410 genotyped donors of the cohort, an average of approximately 200,000 unique TCR beta nucleotide sequences was sequenced per donor, of which roughly 17% were non-productive.

The cohort was made up of hundreds of healthy bone marrow donors. At the time of sampling, all cohort members were nominally healthy, though unrecorded immune exposures were likely present. The donor tested CMV seronegative and was one of the 352 seronegative cohort members. A peripheral blood sample was collected from each donor, and TCR beta sequencing was performed on peripheral blood mononuclear cells. The Qiagen DNeasy Blood Extraction Kit was used to extract genomic DNA from the blood cell samples. Library preparation was by the immunoSEQ multiplex PCR assay. For the multiplex PCR, a mixture combining 60 forward primers for TCR Vbeta segments and 13 reverse primers for TCR Jbeta segments was used. The CDR3 region of rearranged TCR beta genes was amplified from genomic DNA with a multiplex PCR assay. The amplified TCR beta libraries were sequenced on the Illumina HiSeq System as 87-base-pair reads. As for the original processing: Across the 666 repertoires, a later analysis counted 80 million or so unique TCR beta chains, some 11 million of which were shared by at least two donors. To remove PCR and sequencing errors, raw reads were error-corrected and collapsed into unique sequences using a nearest-neighbor algorithm that merged closely related sequences. V, D and J gene segments were assigned by aligning CDR3 sequences to IMGT reference sequences. For a sequence to be retained, a match of at least six nucleotides to both a V gene segment and a J gene segment was required. Rearrangements were called productive when the CDR3 lacked stop codons and stayed in frame with V and J; all others were non-productive. CDR3 was defined by IMGT convention, running from the second conserved V-encoded cysteine to the conserved J-encoded phenylalanine. In an earlier analysis of around 640 of the donors, sequences lacking an unambiguous match to a single V gene segment were excluded. In an earlier analysis of 587 of the donors, V segments were called functional above 56.7% productive rearrangements and were called segregating when the between-donor standard deviation exceeded 5%. To diagnose cytomegalovirus status from the catalog of TCR beta chain sequences, a statistical classification framework was built. A later analysis assigned V and J genes by comparing TCR nucleotide sequences with IMGT/GENE-DB human TR gene sequences. In a later analysis, CDR3 sequences and most-parsimonious VDJ recombination scenarios were assigned using the TCRdist pipeline. In a later analysis, each TCR beta chain was defined by its CDR3 amino acid sequence together with its V-gene family, and reads without a unique V-gene family were excluded. In a later analysis, 500 to 700 highly shared, low-generation-probability nucleotide sequences were removed to address suspected cross-contamination and a sequencing artifact. A later analysis calculated a clonal expansion index for each public chain from normalized within-repertoire ranks of inferred template counts. In a later analysis, generation probabilities were computed with a VDJ recombination model fitted to out-of-frame rearrangements, and the resulting probabilities were checked against IGoR. A later analysis scored TCR-TCR, TCR-HLA and TCR-CMV co-occurrence with hypergeometric tests, applying a repertoire-size bias correction to TCR pairs. False discovery rates were estimated in a later analysis by permuting HLA or CMV assignments 20 times. In a later analysis, co-occurring TCRs were grouped with DBSCAN, and TCRdist sequence similarity was added when clustering was performed within HLA-allele-positive subsets. Repertoires with fewer than 30,000 or more than 120,000 public chains were left out of co-occurrence clustering, as were about five repertoires with anomalous nucleotide sharing. TCRdb stores this immuneACCESS table with in-frame sequences only. Part of the clones is absent; in the studies checked, under half of the shortfall reflects unresolved V genes, and no reason is known for the rest. V and J calls and clone size are copied from that table; D and trimming were computed from the DNA. The sample table shows some 120,000 clones, and 80% are seen once. The leading ten clones occupy over 2% of the sample.

What the research found in general, with its limitations: When HLA alleles, especially DR and DQ, strongly co-occurred, attributing TCR associations to individual alleles was difficult. The presence/absence analyses assumed that sequencing depth was roughly uniform across donors, and that assumption may not be true. In a later analysis, HLA-associated TCR beta chains showed more clonal expansion and lower generation probabilities than non-associated chains that were equally common. In a later analysis, TCR association rates were found to vary across HLA loci, with the most associated TCRs seen for DRB1 alleles and the fewest for HLA-C alleles. In an earlier analysis of fewer than 700 of the donors, most TCR beta V segments appeared in productive rearrangements about 87% or about 30% of the time, broadly matching IMGT annotations. It was suggested by the authors that the approach could potentially be generalized to other disease states and immunological phenotypes. In a later analysis, most CMV-associated TCR beta chains were found to appear HLA-restricted, with HLA associations seemingly driven largely by CMV exposure. Correlated functional status among segregating V segments might be attributable to linkage disequilibrium, but an unknown experimental factor could not be ruled out. In a later genetic analysis, a missense DCLRE1C variant was associated with V-gene and J-gene trimming of TCR beta chains, and the association was replicated in an independent cohort. Because counts were too low, roughly 18 rarely observed V segments, including chromosome 9 orphons, were left out of the earlier analysis of about 500 of the donors. The study gave a list of around 170 TCR beta chains associated with cytomegalovirus. Compared with the approximately 670-donor mean, donors in an Asian-associated ancestry cluster had fewer N-insertions in productive TCRs, according to a later genetic analysis. The classifier was reported to diagnose cytomegalovirus status with high specificity and sensitivity in both the original cohort and the validation cohort. A few of the identified cytomegalovirus-associated TCR beta chains were confirmed in vitro to be specific for cytomegalovirus antigens. A further reported finding was that TCR beta sequences accurately predicted the HLA-A and HLA-B alleles for most subjects in the first cohort. The cohort was sequenced for TCR beta chains only, and without alpha or paired-chain data the features that could be detected were limited. Immune exposure information for the cohort was limited to CMV serostatus. In a later analysis, 15,000 to 20,000 TCR beta sequences were associated with specific HLA alleles at a false discovery rate of 0.05. A group of highly shared sequence variants was considered likely to be a technical artifact of the sequencing pipeline. Several of the top co-occurrence clusters appeared to be linked to parvovirus B19, influenza, CMV and Epstein-Barr virus, according to a later analysis. Most TCR sequences were seen in very few donors, while some public TCRs were found in many individuals. Because HLA typing was unavailable for some donors at each locus, only the typed subset was used in association tests.

This TCR was recovered from a man aged 30 to 45 in good health and CMV-seronegative. Sequences were obtained from PBMCs.

DNA sequence: TGTGCCAGCAGTCCCGGGACAGGGCCATTGAACACTGAAGCTTTCTTT. Its protein is CASSPGTGPLNTEAFF. This receptor chain uses TRBV11-3 and TRBJ1-1, with 9 bases matching TRBD1. The germline V gene supplies CDR1 SGHNT and CDR2 YENEEA. The germline V end is reduced by 6 bases and the J end by 0 bases; junction bases left unmatched: 8. From its cysteine to its phenylalanine, the CDR3 spans 16 amino acids. This entry keeps only the CDR3 DNA: 48 bases, framed from base 1. With the rest looked up from the reference TRBV11-3 and TRBJ1-1 genes rather than sequenced, the full variable domain is EAGVVQSPRYKIIEKKQPVAFWCNPISGHNTLYWYLQNLGQGPELLIRYENEEAVDDSQLPKDRFSAERLKGVDSTLKIQPAELGDSAVYLCASSPGTGPLNTEAFFGQGTRLTVV.